Each of the 11 T cell receptor beta chains below was sequenced from the same sample in a study of identical twins (dated by TCRdb to about 2016). Libraries were prepared through 5' RACE. The sequencer listed for this sample is Illumina HiSeq 2000. The raw public data were reprocessed by TCRdb itself: fastp quality trimming at Q25, MiXCR clonotype calling, in-frame beta chains only. Rows merge per CDR3 protein into single entries with the most common DNA and genes. The table for this sample lists approximately 500,000 distinct CDR3 sequences; roughly 15% of them were counted only once. The ten largest clones represent roughly 0.46% of the sample. This same sample was also part of a study on yellow fever vaccine responses in identical twins.

The sequenced sample consisted of CD4+ T cells sorted from blood. The receptors derive from a woman between 18 and 29 years old in good health.

This clonotype was observed a handful of times. The CDR3 region has the DNA TGCAGTGCTACCGGGACTAGCGGGGCATCAGGGGAGCTGTTTTTT. Translated, it gives CSATGTSGASGELFF. The J gene is TRBJ2-2, the V gene TRBV20-1; 13 nucleotides line up with TRBD2. The CDR3 runs 15 residues. Germline CDR1 reads DFQATT; CDR2 reads SNEGSKA (reference sequence). V was pared by 4 bases and J by 8 bases, with 7 bases of the junction left unmatched.

The chain uses TRBV5-1 and TRBJ2-1, with 9 positions matching TRBD1. Germline V gene sequence: CDR1 SGHRS, CDR2 YFSETQ. The V segment lost 3 bases and the J segment 6 bases; nucleotides outside the gene matches: 7. The CDR3 spans 15 residues. The CDR3 DNA follows: TGCGCCAGCAGCTCCGGGGACAGGGTAGCCAATGAGCAGTTCTTC. The encoded protein is CASSSGDRVANEQFF. Based on the CDR3 plus reference TRBV5-1 and TRBJ2-1, the full variable domain is KAGVTQTPRYLIKTRGQQVTLSCSPISGHRSVSWYQQTPGQGLQFLFEYFSETQRNKGNFPGRFSGRQFSNSRSEMNVSTLELGDSALYLCASSSGDRVANEQFFGPGTRLTVL.

Only a few counts were recorded for this clonotype. This chain connects TRBV12-3 or TRBV12-4 to TRBJ2-1, with D possibly being TRBD2 (6 bases). The V gene lost 5 bases and the J gene lost 5 bases, with 19 bases spanning the gap. The CDR3 spans 16 residues. The CDR3 coding sequence is TGTGCCAGCAGTCATTTAGCGGCGGTAAGGGACAATGAGCAGTTCTTC. Protein: CASSHLAAVRDNEQFF.

A few counts support this clonotype. The chain recombines TRBV5-1 with TRBJ1-1; D might be TRBD1 (6 bases). The CDR3 spans 16 residues. Per the germline V gene, CDR1 is SGHRS and CDR2 is YFSETQ. V gave up 0 bases and J gave up 1 base, with 13 bases separating them. The CDR3 DNA sequence: TGCGCCAGCAGCTTGGGGACACAGGGTCCGAACACTGAAGCTTTCTTT. Protein product: CASSLGTQGPNTEAFF.

This clonotype was found a few times. The chain is built from TRBV27 and TRBJ2-7, with D perhaps TRBD2 (5 bases). The CDR3 has 15 residues. V was cut by 0 bases and J by 4 bases, with 13 bases left in between. Germline V CDR1 and CDR2: MNHEY, SMNVEV (reference sequence). DNA of the CDR3: TGTGCCAGCAGTTTATCGAGTCCGGGGTCATACGAGCAGTACTTC. It encodes CASSLSSPGSYEQYF.

This clonotype occurred many times. V gene TRBV12-3 or TRBV12-4 combines with J gene TRBJ2-3; TRBD1 is a possible D gene (5 bases). The CDR3 covers 13 residues. V lost 3 bases and J lost 4, with 8 bases in between. Here the CDR3 reads CASSLGLADTQYF. As DNA, the CDR3 is TGTGCCAGCAGTTTGGGGCTCGCAGATACGCAGTATTTT.

This clonotype showed up just once. The chain is built from TRBV9 and TRBJ2-5; D remains ambiguous. CDR3 length: 16 amino acids. The germline CDR1 and CDR2 sequences are SGDLS and YYNGEE. Between the trimmed V and J ends, which lost 0 bases and 5 bases, there was a span of 17 bases. CDR3 DNA sequence: TGTGCCAGCAGCGTAGGGAGAGTTGGGAATTCGGAGACCCAGTACTTC. Encoded protein: CASSVGRVGNSETQYF. Full variable domain (missing parts from reference TRBV9 and TRBJ2-5): DSGVTQTPKHLITATGQRVTLRCSPRSGDLSVYWYQQSLDQGLQFLIQYYNGEERAKGNILERFSAQQFPDLHSELNLSSLELGDSALYFCASSVGRVGNSETQYFGPGTRLLVL.

This clonotype has just a few counts. The CDR3 sequence is CASSLRAGWEGNQPQHF. As DNA, the CDR3 is TGTGCCAGCAGCTTACGCGCAGGGTGGGAGGGCAATCAGCCCCAGCATTTT. The rearrangement links TRBV7-8 to TRBJ1-5, with D possibly TRBD1 on 5 matching bases. V was shortened by 2 bases and J by 2 bases, with 16 bases between the two germline ends. The CDR3 loop spans 17 amino acids. Germline CDR1 SGHVS, CDR2 FQNEAQ.

The sample holds many counts of this clonotype. The chain links TRBV12-3 or TRBV12-4 to TRBJ1-1; a weak D match, TRBD1 (6 bases). V was pared by 6 bases and J by 6 bases, with 17 bases between. The CDR3 extends over 14 amino acids. CDR3 nucleotides: TGTGCCAGCAGCCATACAGCGGGGGGCCCTGAAGCTTTCTTT. Protein sequence: CASSHTAGGPEAFF.

The chain joins TRBV3-1 to TRBJ1-1; D uncertain. Trimming removed 2 bases from V and 1 base from J, with 5 bases in between. This CDR3 is 13 amino acids long. Germline V gene lookup returns CDR1 LGHDT and CDR2 YNNKEL (reference sequence). The CDR3 loop is CASSQSWNTEAFF. The CDR3 nucleotides are TGTGCCAGCAGCCAATCTTGGAACACTGAAGCTTTCTTT.

A few counts support this clonotype. The chain has TRBV7-2 and TRBJ1-5, with D uncertain. Trimming shortened V by 5 bases and J by 7 bases, and 15 bases separated the two germline ends. CDR1 and CDR2 from the germline V gene are SGHTA and FQGNSA. This CDR3 has 14 residues. CDR3 sequence: CASSPRVGGQPQHF. The CDR3 region has the DNA TGTGCCAGCAGCCCCCGCGTAGGTGGACAGCCCCAGCATTTT.